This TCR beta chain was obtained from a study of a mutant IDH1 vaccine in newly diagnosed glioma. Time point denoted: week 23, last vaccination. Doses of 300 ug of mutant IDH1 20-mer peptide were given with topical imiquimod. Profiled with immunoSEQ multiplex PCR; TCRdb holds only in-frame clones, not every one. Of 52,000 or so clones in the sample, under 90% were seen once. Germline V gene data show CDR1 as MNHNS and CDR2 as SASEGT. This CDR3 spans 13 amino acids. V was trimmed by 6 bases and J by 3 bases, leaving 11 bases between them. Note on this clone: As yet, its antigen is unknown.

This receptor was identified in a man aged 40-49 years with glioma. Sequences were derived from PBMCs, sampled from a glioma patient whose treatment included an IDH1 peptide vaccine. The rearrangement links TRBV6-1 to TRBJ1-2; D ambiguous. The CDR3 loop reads CASSLDGDYGYTF. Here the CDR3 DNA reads TGTGCCAGCAGCCTAGACGGGGACTATGGCTACACCTTC.